The rows below give T cell receptor beta chains drawn from one sample of a study of T cells in localized non-small cell lung cancer. Profiled with immunoSEQ multiplex PCR; TCRdb holds only in-frame clones, not every one. The sample yields roughly 1,100 clones, around a fifth seen once. Sequenced material: normal lung tissue next to the tumor, taken before any cancer treatment. These TCRs come from a female donor older than 55 with stage I squamous cell lung carcinoma. The CDR3 runs from the conserved cysteine through the conserved F or W.

>TRBV28|14|TRBJ2-7
CASSLTGNPYEQYF
>TRBV11-3|16|TRBJ1-4
CASSSTGGDRGRKLFF
>TRBV5-1|15|TRBJ1-2
CASSSTGGPNYGYTF
>TRBV11-3|15|TRBJ1-5
CASSLTGVDNQPQHF
>TRBV29-1|14|TRBJ1-2
CSVGEGGISYGYTF
>TRBV9|15|TRBJ2-5
CASSVGVYNQETQYF
>TRBV6-8|14|TRBJ2-1
CAISVSGKLYEQFF
>TRBV28|13|TRBJ2-5
CASSLRGAETQYF
>TRBV28|15|TRBJ2-3
CASSATRILGDTQYF
>TRBV25-1|15|TRBJ1-2
CASSDGLGRNYGYTF
>TRBV11-3|16|TRBJ1-2
CASSPGKGAGGYGYTF
>TRBV6-8|12|TRBJ2-2
CASSYSTGELFF
>TRBV29-1|14|TRBJ2-7
CSAKRGATSGEQYF
>TRBV11-3|15|TRBJ2-5
CASSPRDTSLETQYF
>TRBV23-1|15|TRBJ2-1
CASSQASGRPNEQFF
>TRBV28|14|TRBJ2-7
CASSPGQGFHEQYF
>TRBV11-3|16|TRBJ2-3
CASSLGPSGVADTQYF
>TRBV28|14|TRBJ2-3
CASSFISGTDTQYF
>TRBV5-1|15|TRBJ2-7
CATTPGAGRSYEQYF
>TRBV28|14|TRBJ1-2
CASEPTGGGYGYTF
>TRBV18|14|TRBJ1-2
CASSPGTGGDGYTF
>TRBV12-5|20|TRBJ2-1
CASGPSPGTGGRSSYNEQFF
>TRBV9|16|TRBJ2-2
CASSVASGRRTGELFF
>TRBV28|13|TRBJ2-7
CASSLEQGYEQYF
>TRBV29-1|16|TRBJ2-1
CSVAGTSGKASNEQFF
>TRBV6-8|15|TRBJ1-5
CASSYYGDSNQPQHF
>TRBV7-5|15|TRBJ2-2
CASARAGDNTGELFF
>TRBV11-3|16|TRBJ2-1
CASSPLSGDFDNEQFF
>TRBV28|17|TRBJ2-3
CASSLSASGTSTDTQYF
>TRBV28|12|TRBJ1-2
CASTLRGRGYTF
>TRBV6-8|15|TRBJ2-5
CASSYSSSSGETQYF
>TRBV11-3|16|TRBJ2-1
CASSLTGTSHYNEQFF
>TRBV2|20|TRBJ2-7
CASSEGVPGLAGGSKGEQYF
>TRBV4-1|16|TRBJ2-2
CASSHGRGQDTGELFF
>TRBV11-3|17|TRBJ2-3
CASSPSPYISRSDTQYF
>TRBV6-8|14|TRBJ2-3
CATRGRGFLDTQYF
>TRBV7-5|17|TRBJ2-7
CASSFVQGGTSDYEQYF
>TRBV10-2|17|TRBJ2-1
CASSEIGDGRAFGEQFF
>TRBV23-1|13|TRBJ2-7
CASSLSQTYEQYF
>TRBV6-8|17|TRBJ1-1
CASSYDQDRLSPRGAFF
>TRBV18|14|TRBJ1-4
CASSPPTGREKLFF
>TRBV11-3|15|TRBJ2-3
CASSLGDRSTDTQYF
>TRBV29-1|15|TRBJ2-2
CSVEGSSSNTGELFF
>TRBV6-7|11|TRBJ1-2
CAIKWGYGYTF
>TRBV19|14|TRBJ2-2
CASQGTNRAGELFF
>TRBV11-3|16|TRBJ2-1
CASSARPPSFLHEQFF
>TRBV6-8|15|TRBJ2-2
CASRPDRRNTGELFF
>TRBV18|13|TRBJ2-7
CASSPSPNYEQYF
>TRBV5-1|16|TRBJ1-4
CASSPTAEGPNEKLFF